This T cell receptor beta chain comes out of a study of blood T cells in healthy people across ages. The study's findings and limits: Comparison with aged donors showed that long-lived donors had more naive CD4+ cells and higher diversity. Donor CMV status was unknown, possibly confounding expanded clonotype changes.

This clonotype was seen more than once but under ten times. Its specificity is not known. Each donor was a healthy Caucasian individual from Russia, aged roughly 6 to 95. Next came a second PCR, run for roughly 6 to 11 cycles, which used a sample-barcoded 5' primer along with a J-beta primer mix. The template-switch adaptor, which had 12 random nucleotides, put a tag on each cDNA molecule. Each CDR3 protein is one row after TCRdb ran MiXCR on the 5' RACE reads. The repertoire includes around 850,000 distinct CDR3 sequences, roughly 40% of them detected once, and around 13% sits in the top ten. The CDR3 contains 11 residues. The V end lost 7 bases, the J end lost 7 bases, and 10 bases lay between the germline ends.

V gene TRBV12-3 or TRBV12-4 combines with J gene TRBJ1-1; D call uncertain. Sequencing was carried out using blood. This TCR derives from a man younger than 35 in good health. The CDR3 spells CASTRKGEAFF. The CDR3, as DNA: TGTGCCAGCACTCGAAAGGGTGAAGCTTTCTTT.